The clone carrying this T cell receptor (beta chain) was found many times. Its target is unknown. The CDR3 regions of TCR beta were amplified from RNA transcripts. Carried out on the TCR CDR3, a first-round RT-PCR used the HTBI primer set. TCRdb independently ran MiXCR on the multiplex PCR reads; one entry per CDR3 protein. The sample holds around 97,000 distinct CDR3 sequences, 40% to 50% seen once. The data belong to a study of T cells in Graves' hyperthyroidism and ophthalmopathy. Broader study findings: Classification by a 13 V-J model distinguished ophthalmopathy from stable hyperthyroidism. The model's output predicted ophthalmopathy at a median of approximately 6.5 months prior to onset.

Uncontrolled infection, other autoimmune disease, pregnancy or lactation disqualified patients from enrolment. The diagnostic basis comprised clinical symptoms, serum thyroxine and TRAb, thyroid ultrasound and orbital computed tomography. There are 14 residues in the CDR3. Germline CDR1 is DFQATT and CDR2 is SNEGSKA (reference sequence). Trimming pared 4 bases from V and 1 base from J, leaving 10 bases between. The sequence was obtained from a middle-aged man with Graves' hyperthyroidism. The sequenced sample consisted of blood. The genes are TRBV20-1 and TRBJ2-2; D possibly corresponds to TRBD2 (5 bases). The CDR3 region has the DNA TGCAGTGCTAAGCCAGCGGTGAACACCGGGGAGCTGTTTTTT. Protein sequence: CSAKPAVNTGELFF.